This is a list of T cell receptor beta chains from one sample in a study of T-cell reconstitution after alpha-beta-depleted transplantation in children. From the PCR reads, TCRdb called clonotypes with MiXCR, one entry per CDR3 protein. The repertoire holds about 600,000 distinct CDR3 sequences, with 10% to 15% as singletons. Sequenced material: PBMCs, mostly from graft donor cells, taken 360 days after TCRalphabeta/CD19-depleted stem cell transplant. Receptors were obtained from a male patient between 5 and 17 years old who had a stem cell transplant for acute myeloid leukemia, so the T cells may come from the graft donor. Both conserved end residues are part of each CDR3. A D gene is named only where the DNA matches it firmly. The size of a clone is reported for some rows only, either as once, few or many, or as a class for expanded clones.

V gene	D gene	J gene	clone size	CDR3 DNA	CDR3 protein
TRBV11-2	TRBD2	TRBJ2-7	NA	TGTGCCAGCAGTCGACTGAGCGGGAGGGCGGGGGAGCAGTACTTC	CASSRLSGRAGEQYF
TRBV18	NA	TRBJ2-7	NA	TGTGCCAGCTCACCCCGTTTAGGGGTTGGCGAGCAGTACTTC	CASSPRLGVGEQYF
TRBV29-1	NA	TRBJ2-3	many	TGCAGCGTTGAAGGACAGAGCACAGATACGCAGTATTTT	CSVEGQSTDTQYF
TRBV28	TRBD1	TRBJ2-1	NA	TGTGCCAGCAGTTTGTGGGACAGGGGCCCCTACAATGAGCAGTTCTTC	CASSLWDRGPYNEQFF
TRBV28	NA	TRBJ1-1	few	TGTGCCATCACTAGGGGATCGACTGAAGCTTTCTTT	CAITRGSTEAFF
TRBV11-2	TRBD2	TRBJ2-1	many	TGTGCCAGCAGCTCCCGACCCCCATCAGCGGGACCAGAGCGGTACAATGAGCAGTTCTTC	CASSSRPPSAGPERYNEQFF
TRBV29-1	NA	TRBJ2-1	few	TGCAGCGTCCGTCCTTTGTTTTGGGGGGGCGCGAACAATGAGCAGTTCTTC	CSVRPLFWGGANNEQFF
TRBV27	TRBD1	TRBJ2-4	few	TGTGCCAGCAGCCTACAGGGGGCTAAGATCGAGGACATTCAGTACTTC	CASSLQGAKIEDIQYF
TRBV5-1	TRBD2	TRBJ2-3	NA	TGCGCCAGCAGCTCGGGACTAGCGGGAGGGCACGGCACAGATACGCAGTATTTT	CASSSGLAGGHGTDTQYF
TRBV20-1	TRBD1	TRBJ2-7	many	TGCAGTGCTAAGGCCCCCACAGGGGGCGCTTTCTACGAGCAGTACTTC	CSAKAPTGGAFYEQYF
TRBV24-1	NA	TRBJ1-3	few	TGTGCCACCAGCGGGGACGGAAACACCATATATTTT	CATSGDGNTIYF
TRBV28	TRBD2	TRBJ2-7	few	TGTGCCAGCAGTTTTATAGCGGGACCCGTCCGGAGTGAGCAGTACTTC	CASSFIAGPVRSEQYF
TRBV7-8	TRBD2	TRBJ2-1	few	TGTGCCAGCAGATTTCCGGGACTAGCGGACAATGAGCAGTTCTTC	CASRFPGLADNEQFF
TRBV29-1	NA	TRBJ2-7	many	TGCAGCGTTGTGGGGGCCCACCTCTCCTACGAGCAGTACTTC	CSVVGAHLSYEQYF
TRBV3-1	NA	TRBJ2-4	few	TGTGCCAGCAGCGAAACAGGCAGAAACATTCAGTACTTC	CASSETGRNIQYF
TRBV12-5	TRBD1	TRBJ2-1	few	TGTGCTAGTGGCAAGACAGGGGGTGGCTACAATGAGCAGTTCTTC	CASGKTGGGYNEQFF
TRBV9	TRBD1	TRBJ1-1	many	TGTGCCAGCAGCGTGGTAGGGGGCCTATCTGAAGCTTTCTTT	CASSVVGGLSEAFF
TRBV20-1	NA	TRBJ2-5	few	TGCAGTGCTAGAGTCCCGCCATATGGCAGGGTTCAAGAGACCCAGTACTTC	CSARVPPYGRVQETQYF
TRBV7-9	NA	TRBJ2-5	NA	TGTGCCAGCAGCTTTAACCGGGTCAGGCAAGAGACCCAGTACTTC	CASSFNRVRQETQYF
TRBV20-1	NA	TRBJ2-7	NA	TGCAGTGCTAAGCCGGGACCCATCTACGAGCAGTACTTC	CSAKPGPIYEQYF
TRBV11-2	TRBD2	TRBJ2-7	few	TGTGCCAGCAGCTTAGGTGCTTCCGGGACTAGCGGTTACGAGCAGTACTTC	CASSLGASGTSGYEQYF
TRBV7-9	TRBD2	TRBJ2-1	NA	TGTGCCAGCAGCTTAGTAACTCTAGCGGGCATCTACAATGAGCAGTTCTTC	CASSLVTLAGIYNEQFF
TRBV6-5	NA	TRBJ2-7	few	TGTGCCAGCAGTTATAGCGGTGACGGTACGACTTACGAGCAGTACTTC	CASSYSGDGTTYEQYF
TRBV29-1	NA	TRBJ2-7	few	TGCAGCGTTGTGGTAAATCCTTACGAGCAGTACTTC	CSVVVNPYEQYF
TRBV5-1	TRBD2	TRBJ2-7	few	TGCGCCAGCAGCTTGGAACCTCCTAGCGGGAGGGTCTCCTACGAGCAGTACTTC	CASSLEPPSGRVSYEQYF
TRBV15	TRBD1	TRBJ2-7	NA	TGTGCCACCAGCCGAGAGGGGGCAGGGGGCTTCAGGTACGAGCAGTACTTC	CATSREGAGGFRYEQYF
TRBV6-4	TRBD1	TRBJ2-7	NA	TGTGCCAGCGACCAGACGGACAGGGGGCGTCGGAGCTCCTACGAGCAGTACTTC	CASDQTDRGRRSSYEQYF
TRBV7-2	NA	TRBJ2-7	few	TGTGCCAGCAGCTTACTTAGGACCTTATCGACTAGCTACGAGCAGTACTTC	CASSLLRTLSTSYEQYF
TRBV4-2	NA	TRBJ1-2	few	TGTGCCAGCAGCCAAGATGGAGAGTCACAGCGTGTCTATGGCTACACCTTC	CASSQDGESQRVYGYTF
TRBV4-3	NA	TRBJ1-3	few	TGCGCCAGCAGCCTCAGACTCGGAAACACCATATATTTT	CASSLRLGNTIYF
TRBV12-3/TRBV12-4	NA	TRBJ1-2	many	TGTGCCAGCAGTTTAGTGGTGCCCTATGGCTACACCTTC	CASSLVVPYGYTF
TRBV20-1	NA	TRBJ1-1	NA	TGCAGTGCTAGAGGTCCAGGGCTGAACACTGAAGCTTTCTTT	CSARGPGLNTEAFF
TRBV25-1	TRBD2	TRBJ2-7	NA	TGTGCCAGCAGATCTCTAGCGGGAGACTCCTACGAGCAGTACTTC	CASRSLAGDSYEQYF
TRBV12-3/TRBV12-4	NA	TRBJ2-7	many	TGTGCCAGCAGTCTCCGGGACGCTGGCTACGAGCAGTACTTC	CASSLRDAGYEQYF
TRBV20-1	NA	TRBJ2-1	NA	TGCAGTGCTAGACCGGGGAAACCCCTCAACTACAATGAGCAGTTCTTC	CSARPGKPLNYNEQFF
TRBV7-3	NA	TRBJ2-3	NA	TGTGCCAGCAGCTTAGGGCCTAGCTCAGATACGCAGTATTTT	CASSLGPSSDTQYF
TRBV20-1	TRBD2	TRBJ2-1	few	TGCAGCCCAGAATCAAAAAAGGGGCAGGGGGTAGCGGGAGGGTTTATAAATGAGCAGTTCTTC	CSPESKKGQGVAGGFINEQFF
TRBV2	NA	TRBJ1-1	many	TGTGCCAGCAGTGAAGCGTACCTATCTGAAGCTTTCTTT	CASSEAYLSEAFF
TRBV11-3	NA	TRBJ2-7	few	TGTGCCAGCAGCTTTCTTAACCGCGAGCAGTACTTC	CASSFLNREQYF
TRBV29-1	TRBD1	TRBJ2-7	few	TGCAGCGTTGAAGAACCGGGACAGGGGAGGGGAGCCTACGAGCAGTACTTC	CSVEEPGQGRGAYEQYF
TRBV29-1	NA	TRBJ2-7	NA	TGCAGCGCCCAGACCAGGGAGTTGGGCGAGCAGTACTTC	CSAQTRELGEQYF
TRBV29-1	NA	TRBJ1-2	many	TGCAGCGTCGACAAAGGGGGAAAGACAGAGGGGGATCGCTATGGCTACACCTTC	CSVDKGGKTEGDRYGYTF
TRBV4-3	NA	TRBJ2-7	many	TGCGCCAGCAGCCAAGATACTGGCGTCACCTACGAGCAGTACTTC	CASSQDTGVTYEQYF